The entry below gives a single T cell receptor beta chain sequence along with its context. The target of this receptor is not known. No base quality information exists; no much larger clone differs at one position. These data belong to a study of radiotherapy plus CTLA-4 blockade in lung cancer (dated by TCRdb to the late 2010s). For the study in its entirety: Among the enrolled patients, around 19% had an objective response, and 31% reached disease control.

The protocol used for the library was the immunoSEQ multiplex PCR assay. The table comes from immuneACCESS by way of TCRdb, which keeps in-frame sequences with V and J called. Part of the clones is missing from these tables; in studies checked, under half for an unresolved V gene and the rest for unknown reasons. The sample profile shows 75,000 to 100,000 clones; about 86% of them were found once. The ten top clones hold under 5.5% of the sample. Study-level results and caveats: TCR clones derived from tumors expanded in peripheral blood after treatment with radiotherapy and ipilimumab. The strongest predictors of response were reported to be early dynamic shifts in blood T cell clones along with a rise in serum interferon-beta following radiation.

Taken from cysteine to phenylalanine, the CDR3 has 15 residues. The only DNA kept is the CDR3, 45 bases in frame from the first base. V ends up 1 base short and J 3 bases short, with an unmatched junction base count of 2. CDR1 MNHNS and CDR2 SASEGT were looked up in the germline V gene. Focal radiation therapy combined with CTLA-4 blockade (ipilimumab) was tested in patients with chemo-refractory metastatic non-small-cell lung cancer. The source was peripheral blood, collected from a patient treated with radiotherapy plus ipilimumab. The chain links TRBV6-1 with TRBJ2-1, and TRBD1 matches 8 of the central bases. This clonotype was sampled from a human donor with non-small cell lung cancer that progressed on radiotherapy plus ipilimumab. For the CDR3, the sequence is CASSEGTGFYNEQFF. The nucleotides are TGTGCCAGCAGTGAAGGGACAGGGTTCTACAATGAGCAGTTCTTC.